What follows are 17 T cell receptor beta chains derived from one specimen sequenced in a study of cytomegalovirus exposure and HLA in healthy donors. Clones were sequenced by immunoSEQ multiplex PCR, and TCRdb holds only the in-frame ones, with some missing. The table has roughly 90,000 clones, about 94% seen once. Sequencing was carried out using PBMCs. The source of these receptors is a woman aged 30 to 39 in good health and CMV-seropositive.

The chain couples TRBV4-3 to TRBJ2-7; D might be TRBD1 (6 bases). Germline V gives CDR1 LGHNA, CDR2 YSLEER. The CDR3 runs 13 residues. With 3 bases removed from V and 6 bases from J, the gap between germline ends came to 12 bases. CDR3 in DNA: TGCGCCAGCAGCCAGGAACAGGGTCGCGAGCAGTACTTC. Its protein is CASSQEQGREQYF.

This chain uses TRBV28 with TRBJ2-5, with 8 positions matching TRBD1. V trimming: 3 bases; J trimming: 2 bases; junction bases outside the gene matches: 2. Germline CDR1 reads MDHEN; CDR2 reads SYDVKM. There are 14 residues in the CDR3. This CDR3 reads CASSLDRVQETQYF. The CDR3 bases are TGTGCCAGCAGTTTGGACAGGGTTCAAGAGACCCAGTACTTC.

This rearrangement joins TRBV6-5 to TRBJ2-7; the match to TRBD2 covers 8 bases. The CDR3 is 12 residues long. V lost 8 bases and J lost 0; bases outside the gene matches: 0. Germline V gene sequence: CDR1 MNHEY, CDR2 SVGAGI. CDR3 in DNA: TGTGCCAGCGGACTAGCCTCCTACGAGCAGTACTTC. It yields the protein CASGLASYEQYF.

The chain couples TRBV27 to TRBJ1-1; D remains unclear. Germline CDR1 and CDR2: MNHEY and SMNVEV (reference sequence). V was pared by 4 bases and J by 7 bases, with 7 bases between. The CDR3 extends over 11 amino acids. The CDR3 nucleotides are TGTGCCAGCAGTTCCTCCTTTGAAGCTTTCTTT. This codes for CASSSSFEAFF.

This sequence joins TRBV4-1 and TRBJ1-1; 8 positions agree with TRBD1. V was clipped by 7 bases and J by 5 bases; unmatched bases: 6. The CDR3 spans 13 residues. From germline, CDR1 is MGHRA and CDR2 YSYEKL. This CDR3 is CASTGQGHTEAFF. CDR3 DNA sequence: TGCGCCAGCACCGGACAGGGCCATACTGAAGCTTTCTTT.

V is TRBV19 and J is TRBJ2-6; the D gene is possibly TRBD1 (5 bases). In germline, CDR1 is LNHDA, CDR2 SQIVND (reference sequence). The germline V and J ends were trimmed by 6 bases and 0 bases, with 24 bases remaining between them. The CDR3 is 20 residues long. In DNA form, the CDR3 reads TGTGCCAGTAGCCCAACCCTTACAACAGGTCGAATCTCTGGGGCCAACGTCCTGACTTTC. This translates into CASSPTLTTGRISGANVLTF.

This clone was seen more than once but under ten times. The rearrangement uses TRBV4-1 and TRBJ2-7, with 9 bases aligning to TRBD1. The length of the CDR3 is 15 residues. V was pared by 4 bases and J by 2 bases, with 6 bases of the junction left unmatched. Looked up from germline, CDR1 is MGHRA and CDR2 is YSYEKL. The CDR3 loop reads CASSPSGTGTYEQYF. The CDR3 bases are TGCGCCAGCAGCCCAAGCGGGACAGGGACCTACGAGCAGTACTTC.

This chain links TRBV5-6 with TRBJ2-7; possibly TRBD1 for D (5 bases). V was pared by 5 bases and J by 0 bases, with 12 bases between. CDR1 and CDR2 (germline): SGHDT, YYEEEE. This CDR3 comprises 14 residues. The CDR3 loop reads CASRRQGTSYEQYF. Here the CDR3 DNA reads TGTGCCAGCAGGAGGCAGGGTACCTCCTACGAGCAGTACTTC.

For this clone: Other DNA sequences in this specimen translate into the identical CDR3. The CDR3 bases are TGTGCCAGCAGCTTAGCGTTCAGCGGCTCCTACAATGAGCAGTTCTTC. Translation gives CASSLAFSGSYNEQFF. The chain joins TRBV7-2 to TRBJ2-1, with TRBD2 as a possible D gene (5 bases). Germline CDR1 SGHTA, CDR2 FQGNSA. The CDR3 sequence is 16 residues long. V dropped 0 bases and J dropped 0 bases, with 9 bases sitting between them.

This chain links TRBV2 with TRBJ1-5; D not resolved. Germline CDR1 SNHLY, CDR2 FYNNEI. This CDR3 contains 14 residues. Deletions cut 3 bases from V and 3 bases from J, with 9 bases between. The CDR3 bases are TGTGCCAGCAGTGAGGGCCTCCCCAATCAGCCCCAGCATTTT. Its protein is CASSEGLPNQPQHF.

The gene calls are TRBV6-5 and TRBJ2-2; TRBD2 aligns across 10 bases. There are 16 residues in the CDR3. V shed 4 bases, J shed 2 bases, and the junction held 4 bases outside the gene matches. Germline V gene data show CDR1 as MNHEY and CDR2 as SVGAGI. CDR3 residues: CASSSTSGVNTGELFF. The CDR3 coding sequence is TGTGCCAGCAGTTCCACTAGCGGGGTAAACACCGGGGAGCTGTTTTTT.

This chain joins TRBV4-2 and TRBJ2-7, with TRBD2 as a possible D gene (5 bases). The CDR3 totals 15 residues. V lost 1 base and J lost 3, with 13 bases in between. The germline V gene has CDR1 LGHNA and CDR2 YNFKEQ. The CDR3 DNA is TGTGCCAGCAGCCAAGGGACGGGGTCTGTCTACGAGCAGTACTTC. Translated: CASSQGTGSVYEQYF.

This clone was seen only once. The V and J genes are TRBV6-5 and TRBJ2-2; 9 nucleotides match TRBD1. V gave up 8 bases and J gave up 5 bases; unmatched junction bases: 3. The CDR3 loop spans 13 amino acids. Germline V gene data show CDR1 as MNHEY and CDR2 as SVGAGI. The CDR3 reads CASFDRGTGELFF. CDR3 nucleotide sequence: TGTGCCAGCTTTGACAGGGGGACCGGGGAGCTGTTTTTT.

V and J are TRBV5-6 and TRBJ2-7; TRBD1 agrees at 7 bases. The germline CDR1 and CDR2 sequences are SGHDT and YYEEEE. CDR3 size: 14 residues. J was trimmed by 4 bases and V by 1 base; bases with no gene match: 5. This chain's CDR3 is CASSLKGQPYEQYF. In nucleotides, the CDR3 is TGTGCCAGCAGCTTGAAGGGACAGCCATACGAGCAGTACTTC.

The chain links TRBV11-1 to TRBJ2-7; TRBD1 agrees at 9 bases. Germline V gives CDR1 SGHAT, CDR2 FQDESV (reference sequence). The junction had 14 bases not matched to a gene; V was cut back by 5 bases and J by 3 bases. The CDR3 runs to 17 residues. Here the CDR3 DNA reads TGTGCCAGCAGCCAGGAATTTTCCGGGACAGGGAGCTACGAGCAGTACTTC. Translating it yields CASSQEFSGTGSYEQYF.

This chain joins TRBV4-1 and TRBJ2-3, with TRBD1 as a possible D gene (5 bases). V was pared by 4 bases and J by 6 bases, with 17 bases between. The germline CDR1 and CDR2 sequences are MGHRA and YSYEKL. This CDR3 has 15 amino acids. The CDR3 DNA sequence: TGCGCCAGCAGCCTGCCAGGGATTTCCTCGGATACGCAGTATTTT. Its translation is CASSLPGISSDTQYF.

The rearrangement joins TRBV5-1 to TRBJ2-7; TRBD2 matches at 9 bases. The CDR3 totals 14 residues. Germline loops: CDR1 SGHRS, CDR2 YFSETQ. Losses at the gene ends were 5 bases for V and 7 bases for J; bases not matched to a gene: 10. CDR3 bases: TGCGCCAGCAGTCTTAGCGGGAGAACGGGTGAGCAGTACTTC. This translates into CASSLSGRTGEQYF.